These 5 T cell receptor beta chains were all obtained from the same sample, sequenced in a study of blood T cell repertoires in COVID-19. Measured with immunoSEQ multiplex PCR; TCRdb has only the in-frame clones, and not every one. The sample includes a few hundred thousand clones, about 85% of them seen just once. The sequencing sample was made of PBMCs or T cells enriched from blood (not recorded which). These receptors originate from a woman between 25 and 40 years old who had recovered from COVID-19.

V and J are TRBV7-9 and TRBJ1-5; 7 bases map to TRBD1. J lost 3 bases, V lost 4 bases, and 3 bases had no gene match. Per germline, CDR1 SEHNR and CDR2 FQNEAQ (reference sequence). The CDR3 extends over 14 amino acids. CDR3 DNA sequence: TGTGCCAGCAGCTCAGGGGGGAACAATCAGCCCCAGCATTTT. This gives the protein CASSSGGNNQPQHF.

The CDR3 region is CASSGGTGRANYGYTF. The CDR3, as DNA: TGTGCCAGCAGCGGCGGGACCGGGAGAGCTAACTATGGCTACACCTTC. The chain combines TRBV5-4 with TRBJ1-2, with a possible D match to TRBD1 (5 bases). The CDR3 length is 16 residues. Germline loops: CDR1 SGHNT, CDR2 YYREEE (reference sequence). V lost 4 bases to trimming and J lost 0 bases, with 16 bases between them.

CDR3 DNA: TGTGCCAGCAGTGAAGGACTAGCCTTCTACAATGAGCAGTTCTTC. Encoded protein: CASSEGLAFYNEQFF. The V and J genes are TRBV2 and TRBJ2-1; 7 nucleotides agree with TRBD2. V lost 1 base and J lost 3; bases outside the gene matches: 3. CDR3 size: 15 residues. The V gene's germline CDR1 is SNHLY and CDR2 FYNNEI. The full variable domain, with the rest looked up from reference TRBV2 and TRBJ2-1, is EPEVTQTPSHQVTQMGQEVILRCVPISNHLYFYWYRQILGQKVEFLVSFYNNEISEKSEIFDDQFSVERPDGSNFTLKIRSTKLEDSAMYFCASSEGLAFYNEQFFGPGTRLTVL.

The V and J genes are TRBV23-1 and TRBJ2-7; D is ambiguous. TRBV23-1 belongs to the ORF category, with a function that is uncertain. This CDR3 is built from 11 residues. The CDR3 DNA reads as TGCGCACGACCGGCGGTCTACGAGCAGTACTTC. This translates into CARPAVYEQYF.

V gene TRBV2 combines with J gene TRBJ2-3; 10 positions match TRBD2. The CDR3 length is 15 residues. The trim removed 6 bases at V and 6 bases at J, leaving 9 bases unmatched. Germline V gene lookup returns CDR1 SNHLY and CDR2 FYNNEI. CDR3 in DNA: TGTGCCAGCAGAAGAGGACTAGCGGACTCGGATACGCAGTATTTT. It translates to CASRRGLADSDTQYF. The full variable domain, in which reference TRBV2 and TRBJ2-3 provide the parts outside the CDR3, is EPEVTQTPSHQVTQMGQEVILRCVPISNHLYFYWYRQILGQKVEFLVSFYNNEISEKSEIFDDQFSVERPDGSNFTLKIRSTKLEDSAMYFCASRRGLADSDTQYFGPGTRLTVL.